This T cell receptor (beta chain) was recovered during a study of identical twins. Findings and caveats of the study: Twin pairs' shared out-of-frame alpha sequences were enriched in low generation probability.

In its sample, this clonotype was seen many times. The antigen remains undetermined. V gave up 4 bases and J gave up 4 bases; unmatched junction bases: 15. Germline assignment: CDR1 SGHRS and CDR2 YFSETQ. The CDR3 consists of 17 residues. Unique molecular identifiers were present on the cDNA, and a universal primer site came from template switching. MiXCR, applied by TCRdb to the 5' RACE reads, yields one record per CDR3 protein. Seen here are some 590,000 distinct CDR3 sequences, approximately 10% observed once, and the top ten hold around 3.2%. These same records also appear under a second study, on yellow fever vaccine responses in identical twins.

Sequences were obtained from PBMCs. This TCR was sampled from a woman aged 18-35 years in good health. V is TRBV5-1 and J is TRBJ2-7; 9 bases map to TRBD2. This CDR3 reads CASSPQKTSGDSYEQYF. The CDR3 nucleotides are TGCGCCAGCAGCCCTCAGAAGACTAGCGGAGACTCTTACGAGCAGTACTTC. The variable domain in full, with the rest retrieved from reference TRBV5-1 and TRBJ2-7, is KAGVTQTPRYLIKTRGQQVTLSCSPISGHRSVSWYQQTPGQGLQFLFEYFSETQRNKGNFPGRFSGRQFSNSRSEMNVSTLELGDSALYLCASSPQKTSGDSYEQYFGPGTRLTVT.